One sample yielded the 19 T cell receptor beta chains listed below, sequenced in a study of T cells after yellow fever vaccination. One entry per CDR3 protein, called by TCRdb with MiXCR from the 5' RACE reads. The sample includes 300,000 or so distinct CDR3 sequences, 6.5% to 8.5% of them seen just once. The specimen comprised PBMCs, sampled roughly 47 days after the first yellow fever vaccination. The receptors stem from a young man who received the YFV17D yellow fever vaccine.

The rearrangement links TRBV5-1 to TRBJ2-2; TRBD1 matches at 7 bases. Germline lookup yields CDR1 SGHRS and CDR2 YFSETQ. The CDR3 runs 15 residues. Unmatched junction bases numbered 5, after V lost 2 bases and J lost 4 bases. This chain's CDR3 is CASSLGGAGTGELFF. CDR3 nucleotides: TGCGCCAGCAGCTTAGGGGGCGCCGGCACCGGGGAGCTGTTTTTT.

This clonotype appeared a single time. This chain links TRBV5-1 with TRBJ1-4, with 7 bases aligning to TRBD1. Germline CDR1 is SGHRS and CDR2 is YFSETQ. Trimming cost V 4 bases and J 5 bases; bases outside gene matches: 8. CDR3 size: 15 residues. In DNA form, the CDR3 reads TGCGCCAGCAGCCAAACGGGACAGAAGAATGAAAAACTGTTTTTT. Translated, it gives CASSQTGQKNEKLFF.

There are a few counts of this clonotype. The chain recombines TRBV10-3 with TRBJ1-1; D perhaps matches TRBD1 (6 bases). CDR3 length equals 15 residues. The V end was cut by 0 bases, the J end by 4 bases, with 12 bases between. Looked up from germline, CDR1 is ENHRY and CDR2 is SYGVKD. In nucleotides, the CDR3 is TGTGCCATCAGTGAGTCCAGGGGAGAGGGCACTGAAGCTTTCTTT. Amino acids: CAISESRGEGTEAFF.

This clonotype was observed a few times. This chain joins TRBV24-1 and TRBJ2-2; D might be TRBD1 (6 bases). The CDR3 sequence is 14 residues long. CDR1 KGHDR and CDR2 SFDVKD come from the germline V gene. Deletions cut 3 bases from V and 5 bases from J, with 9 bases between. The CDR3 nucleotides are TGTGCCACCAGTGATCTAACAGGGACCGGGGAGCTGTTTTTT. The encoded protein is CATSDLTGTGELFF.

This clonotype appeared a few times. The rearrangement uses TRBV12-3 or TRBV12-4 and TRBJ2-5; D may be TRBD1 (6 bases). The CDR3 is 14 amino acids. V lost 6 bases and J 5 bases, leaving 16 bases between the germline ends. This CDR3 is CASSPNRVLETQYF. In DNA, the CDR3 is TGTGCCAGCAGCCCGAACAGGGTTCTGGAGACCCAGTACTTC.

V and J are TRBV5-1 and TRBJ1-3; D not certain. Germline-derived CDR1 and CDR2 are SGHRS and YFSETQ. This CDR3 region has 16 residues. V lost 1 base to trimming and J lost 3 bases, with 14 bases between them. CDR3 in amino acids: CASSLYQRGSGNTIYF. DNA for the CDR3: TGCGCCAGCAGCTTGTATCAGCGAGGCAGTGGAAACACCATATATTTT.

This clonotype was picked up a small number of times. The chain employs TRBV30 and TRBJ2-3; D might be TRBD1 (5 bases). The CDR3 is 14 amino acids. The germline V and J ends were trimmed by 0 bases and 4 bases, with 11 bases remaining between them. CDR1 is GTSNPN and CDR2 is SVGIG in the germline V gene (reference sequence). CDR3 nucleotides: TGTGCCTGGAGTGTTGTCAGGGCGGCAGATACGCAGTATTTT. Encoded protein: CAWSVVRAADTQYF.

The genes are TRBV7-3 and TRBJ2-1, with 16 bases matching TRBD2. The CDR3 totals 18 residues. The V segment lost 1 base and the J segment 4 bases; nucleotides outside the gene matches: 4. Germline CDR1 SGHTA, CDR2 FQGTGA. The CDR3 reads CASSLRGTSGGDYNEQFF. The CDR3 DNA sequence: TGTGCCAGCAGCTTAAGAGGGACTAGCGGGGGGGATTACAATGAGCAGTTCTTC.

This clonotype has a count of ten or more. The chain links TRBV5-4 to TRBJ2-1; D uncertain. From germline, CDR1 is SGHNT and CDR2 YYREEE (reference sequence). The CDR3 runs 15 residues. V was pared by 5 bases and J by 0 bases, with 12 bases between. CDR3 protein: CASSVSSSSYNEQFF. In nucleotides, the CDR3 is TGTGCCAGCAGTGTCTCATCGAGCTCCTACAATGAGCAGTTCTTC.

This clonotype was counted between two and nine times. The V gene is TRBV6-2 or TRBV6-3, the J gene TRBJ1-1; weak D call: TRBD1 (6 bases). Germline loops: CDR1 MNHEY, CDR2 SVGEGT. The CDR3 runs to 15 residues. V lost 4 bases and J 1 base, leaving 13 bases between the germline ends. The CDR3 sequence: CASSSHSTGNTEAFF. In DNA form, the CDR3 reads TGTGCCAGCAGTTCACACTCGACAGGGAACACTGAAGCTTTCTTT.

The genes are TRBV12-3 or TRBV12-4 and TRBJ2-3; 8 positions match TRBD1. The CDR3 covers 14 residues. J gave up 4 bases and V 10 bases, and 10 bases lay outside the gene matches. The CDR3 here is CATGTRGLSDTQYF. CDR3 sequence (DNA): TGTGCCACCGGGACCAGGGGGCTGTCAGATACGCAGTATTTT.

This clonotype appeared a few times. The chain has TRBV5-1 and TRBJ1-3; possibly TRBD1 for D (6 bases). From germline, CDR1 is SGHRS and CDR2 YFSETQ. The CDR3 extends over 15 amino acids. Trimming pared 4 bases from V and 1 base from J, leaving 12 bases between. CDR3 nucleotide sequence: TGCGCCAGCAGCCCCGGGACATCGTCTGGAAACACCATATATTTT. It specifies CASSPGTSSGNTIYF.

This chain uses TRBV7-2 with TRBJ2-1; 7 nucleotides line up with TRBD1. V trimming: 3 bases; J trimming: 6 bases; junction bases outside the gene matches: 8. This CDR3 region has 15 residues. Germline-derived CDR1 and CDR2 are SGHTA and FQGNSA. The CDR3 DNA sequence: TGTGCCAGCAGCTTGGGGGCCCACAGGGGCAATGAGCAGTTCTTC. Translated: CASSLGAHRGNEQFF.

A few counts support this clonotype. The chain combines TRBV7-2 with TRBJ2-7; D is ambiguous. The V and J ends lost 4 bases and 6 bases respectively, with 13 bases between them. The germline V gene encodes CDR1 SGHTA and CDR2 FQGNSA. The CDR3 extends over 13 amino acids. The CDR3 DNA reads TGTGCCAGCAGCTACCCTCGGGTCTCCGAGCAGTACTTC. This encodes CASSYPRVSEQYF.

This clonotype came up a few times. The chain uses TRBV12-3 or TRBV12-4 and TRBJ1-3, with D unclear. Trimming took 1 base from V and 9 from J, leaving 10 bases between them. The CDR3 runs 13 residues. CDR3 coding DNA: TGTGCCAGCAGTTTAGATCAAGTGAGCACCATATATTTT. Its protein product is CASSLDQVSTIYF.

V gene TRBV4-2 combines with J gene TRBJ1-5; a weak D match, TRBD1 (5 bases). The CDR3 is 14 amino acids. In germline, CDR1 is LGHNA, CDR2 YNFKEQ. The V end lost 1 base, the J end lost 4 bases, and 8 bases lay between the germline ends. The CDR3 bases are TGTGCCAGCAGCCAAGGACAGCCGAATCAGCCCCAGCATTTT. It is translated as CASSQGQPNQPQHF.

This clonotype was detected only a few times. The rearrangement uses TRBV4-1 and TRBJ1-2; 7 bases fit TRBD1. This CDR3 region has 16 residues. The V and J ends lost 3 bases and 1 base, in that order; junction bases with no gene match: 8. CDR1 and CDR2 (germline): MGHRA, YSYEKL. The CDR3 nucleotides are TGCGCCAGCAGCCAGGGGGGACAGAACCTTAACTATGGCTACACCTTC. This translates into CASSQGGQNLNYGYTF.

V gene TRBV7-2 combines with J gene TRBJ1-1, with D possibly TRBD1 on 5 matching bases. V lost 1 base to trimming and J lost 4 bases, with 13 bases between them. CDR3 length equals 15 residues. Germline V gives CDR1 SGHTA, CDR2 FQGNSA. The CDR3, as DNA: TGTGCCAGCAGCTTAGTGGTGGGGGGGGGCACTGAAGCTTTCTTT. Its translation is CASSLVVGGGTEAFF.

This clonotype was observed at least ten times. CDR3 DNA: TGTGCCAGCAGCCTCGCCCGTGGACTAGCGGGGGGCACAGATACGCAGTATTTT. It translates to CASSLARGLAGGTDTQYF. The chain has TRBV7-6 and TRBJ2-3; 13 bases line up with TRBD2. J lost 1 base, V lost 5 bases, and 9 bases had no gene match. Looked up from germline, CDR1 is SGHVS and CDR2 is FNYEAQ. This CDR3 is 18 amino acids long.